This T cell receptor beta chain was observed in a study of blood T cell repertoires in COVID-19. Across the whole study: There were acute and convalescent COVID-19 samples, and they came from the United States, Italy and Spain.

The authors' processing: How many nucleated cells were present was estimated from reference gene primer amplification. This table comes from immunoSEQ multiplex PCR, and its TCRdb copy is limited to in-frame clones, with some not included. The V and J calls and clone size were taken over from that table, and D and trimming were inferred from the DNA. The table shows 300,000 to 400,000 clones, with 75% to 90% occurring only once. The CDR3 has 15 residues. V shed 2 bases, J shed 4 bases, and the junction held 6 bases outside the gene matches. Germline CDR1 ENHRY, CDR2 SYGVKD. Sequenced material: peripheral blood. This receptor was taken from a woman between 55 and 75 years old with COVID-19, enrolled during active disease. The chain is built from TRBV10-3 and TRBJ1-1; 8 bases fit TRBD1. The CDR3 is CAISEPGQGVTEAFF. In DNA, the CDR3 is TGTGCCATCAGTGAGCCTGGACAGGGAGTCACTGAAGCTTTCTTT.